The 2 T cell receptor beta chains reported below all come from one sample, sequenced in a study of cytotoxic CD8 clonotypes in ibrutinib-treated CLL. Method: immunoSEQ multiplex PCR; TCRdb's copy keeps in-frame clones and lacks some. The repertoire has some 350,000 clones, roughly 67% of them found once; the top ten carry roughly 6.7%. Source: PBMCs, taken after 36 months of ibrutinib treatment. Every receptor here comes from a human donor with chronic lymphocytic leukemia.

The chain carries TRBV15 and TRBJ2-5, with TRBD1 as a possible D gene (6 bases). V dropped 2 bases and J dropped 3 bases, with 13 bases sitting between them. The germline V gene has CDR1 LNHNV and CDR2 YYDKDF (reference sequence). CDR3 size: 15 residues. CDR3 region: CATSRRDKLEETQYF. CDR3 nucleotide sequence: TGTGCCACCAGCAGAAGGGACAAGCTTGAAGAGACCCAGTACTTC.

J is TRBJ2-6 and V is TRBV29-1; unclear D gene. The V gene lost 7 bases and the J gene lost 2 bases, with 12 bases spanning the gap. CDR1 SQVTM and CDR2 ANQGSEA come from the germline V gene. The CDR3 extends over 14 amino acids. CDR3 residues: CSAASGAGANVLTF. CDR3 in DNA: TGCAGCGCCGCTTCTGGGGCTGGGGCCAACGTCCTGACTTTC.